The 8 T cell receptor beta chains below were found in one sample sequenced in a study of blood T cells in healthy people across ages. A second PCR, run for about 7 to 11 cycles, used a sample-barcoded 5' primer plus a J-beta primer mix. TCRdb re-called the 5' RACE reads through MiXCR, storing one row per CDR3 protein. The data contain about 1.4 million distinct CDR3 sequences, 55% to 75% of them seen just once; the ten biggest clones take up 5% to 7%. The source material was blood. The receptor source for this set is a man aged 18 to 35 in good health.

The gene calls are TRBV13 and TRBJ2-5; 7 nucleotides line up with TRBD2. The V gene's germline CDR1 is PRHDT and CDR2 FYEKMQ (reference sequence). J lost 11 bases, V lost 5 bases, and 20 bases had no gene match. This CDR3 contains 16 residues. The chain's CDR3 is CASSARLALLRNEQYF. CDR3 bases: TGTGCCAGCAGCGCCAGACTAGCTCTCCTACGCAATGAGCAGTACTTC.

This clonotype occurred a few times. This chain connects TRBV3-1 to TRBJ2-7; D unclear. Trimming pared 1 base from V and 6 bases from J, leaving 7 bases between. CDR1 and CDR2 (germline): LGHDT, YNNKEL (reference sequence). This CDR3 spans 12 amino acids. CDR3 coding DNA: TGTGCCAGCAGCCAAGCAGGCTTCGAGCAGTACTTC. Protein: CASSQAGFEQYF.

This clonotype was seen only a few times. One end of the junction varies from germline; a read error may be responsible. The V and J genes are TRBV4-3 and TRBJ1-1; D unresolved. Germline V gives CDR1 LGHNA, CDR2 YSLEER. The CDR3 totals 14 residues. The CDR3 region has the DNA TGTGCCAGCAGCCAAGGAAGGATGAACACTGAAGCTTTCTTT. Its translation: CASSQGRMNTEAFF.

The rearrangement joins TRBV6-5 to TRBJ2-7; TRBD2 agrees at 8 bases. The CDR3 covers 16 residues. Per germline, CDR1 MNHEY and CDR2 SVGAGI. Losses at the gene ends were 7 bases for V and 1 base for J; bases not matched to a gene: 12. In DNA, the CDR3 is TGTGCCAGCAATTCCCCGAACCGCGGGGGGTCCTACGAGCAGTACTTC. Translation gives CASNSPNRGGSYEQYF.

V and J are TRBV20-1 and TRBJ2-1, with TRBD2 matching 8 bases. Trimming took 5 bases from V and 3 from J; bases not matched to a gene: 9. The CDR3 is 15 residues long. Germline V CDR1 and CDR2: DFQATT, SNEGSKA (reference sequence). The CDR3 nucleotides read TGCAGTGCTCCCCCGAGGCGGGGGGTCTACAATGAGCAGTTCTTC. Encoded protein: CSAPPRRGVYNEQFF.

This clonotype was seen only a few times. J is TRBJ1-2 and V is TRBV29-1; 9 bases are a match to TRBD1. The J segment lost 2 bases and the V segment lost 6 bases, leaving 1 base of the junction unmatched. There are 12 residues in the CDR3. CDR1 and CDR2 from the germline V gene are SQVTM and ANQGSEA. As DNA, the CDR3 is TGCAGCGTCGGACAGGGGAACTATGGCTACACCTTC. This encodes CSVGQGNYGYTF.

This clonotype has more than one count but fewer than ten. This rearrangement joins TRBV20-1 to TRBJ2-1, with D unclear. The germline V and J ends were trimmed by 0 bases and 6 bases, with 12 bases remaining between them. The CDR3 is 14 residues long. CDR1 and CDR2 (germline): DFQATT, SNEGSKA (reference sequence). In DNA, the CDR3 is TGCAGTGCTAGAGATCCGGAAGGTAGCAATGAGCAGTTCTTC. The encoded protein is CSARDPEGSNEQFF.

The rearrangement links TRBV4-1 to TRBJ2-5, with 9 bases identical to TRBD1. Germline V CDR1 and CDR2: MGHRA, YSYEKL. CDR3 length: 17 amino acids. V dropped 1 base and J dropped 5; count of bases not matched to a gene: 11. The CDR3 DNA is TGCGCCAGCAGCCAAGCAACCGGGACAGGGATAATGGAGACCCAGTACTTC. Its protein is CASSQATGTGIMETQYF.